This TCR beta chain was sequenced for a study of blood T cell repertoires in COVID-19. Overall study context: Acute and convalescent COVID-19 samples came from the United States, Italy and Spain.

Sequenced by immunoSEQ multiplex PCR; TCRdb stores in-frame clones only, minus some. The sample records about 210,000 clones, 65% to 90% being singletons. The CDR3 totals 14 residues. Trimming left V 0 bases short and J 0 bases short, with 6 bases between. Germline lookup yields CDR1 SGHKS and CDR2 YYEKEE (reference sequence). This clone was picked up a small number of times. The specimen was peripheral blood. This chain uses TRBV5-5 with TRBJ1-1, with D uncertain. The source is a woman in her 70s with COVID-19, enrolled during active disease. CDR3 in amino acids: CASSLVAVNTEAFF. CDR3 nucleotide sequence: TGTGCCAGCAGCTTGGTGGCAGTGAACACTGAAGCTTTCTTT.